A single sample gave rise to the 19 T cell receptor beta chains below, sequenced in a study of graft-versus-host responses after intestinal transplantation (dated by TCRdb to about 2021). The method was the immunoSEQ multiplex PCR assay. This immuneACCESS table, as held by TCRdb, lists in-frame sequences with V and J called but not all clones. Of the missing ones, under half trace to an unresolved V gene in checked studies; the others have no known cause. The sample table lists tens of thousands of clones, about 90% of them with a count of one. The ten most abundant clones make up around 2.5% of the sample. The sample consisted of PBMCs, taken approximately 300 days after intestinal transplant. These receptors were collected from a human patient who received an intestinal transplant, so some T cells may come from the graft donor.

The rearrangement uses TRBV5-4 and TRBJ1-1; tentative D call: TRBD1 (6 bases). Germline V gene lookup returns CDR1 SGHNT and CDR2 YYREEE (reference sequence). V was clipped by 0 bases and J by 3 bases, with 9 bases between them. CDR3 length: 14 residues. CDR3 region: CASSLGGTYTEAFF. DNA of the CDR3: TGTGCCAGCAGCTTGGGGGGGACATACACTGAAGCTTTCTTT.

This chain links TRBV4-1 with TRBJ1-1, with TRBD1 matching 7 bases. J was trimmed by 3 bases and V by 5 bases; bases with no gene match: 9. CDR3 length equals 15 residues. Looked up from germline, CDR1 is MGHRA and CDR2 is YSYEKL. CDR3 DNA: TGCGCCAGCAGCAGGTATGACAGGGCGGACACTGAAGCTTTCTTT. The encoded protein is CASSRYDRADTEAFF.

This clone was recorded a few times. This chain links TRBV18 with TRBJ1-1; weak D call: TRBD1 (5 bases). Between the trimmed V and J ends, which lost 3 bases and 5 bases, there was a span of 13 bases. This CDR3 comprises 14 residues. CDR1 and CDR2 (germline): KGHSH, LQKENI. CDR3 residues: CASSPLGGGTEAFF. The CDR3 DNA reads TGTGCCAGCTCACCGCTCGGGGGGGGGACTGAAGCTTTCTTT.

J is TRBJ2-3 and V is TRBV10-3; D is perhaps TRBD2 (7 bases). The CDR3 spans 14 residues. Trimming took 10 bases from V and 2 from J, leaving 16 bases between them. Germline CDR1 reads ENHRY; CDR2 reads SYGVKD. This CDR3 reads CASLGGDSTDTQYF. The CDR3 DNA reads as TGTGCCAGCCTAGGGGGGGACTCCACAGATACGCAGTATTTT.

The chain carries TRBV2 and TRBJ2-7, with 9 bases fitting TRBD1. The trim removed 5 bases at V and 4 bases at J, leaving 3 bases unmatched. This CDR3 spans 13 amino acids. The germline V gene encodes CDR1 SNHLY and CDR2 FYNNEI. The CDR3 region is CASSRGQGYEQYF. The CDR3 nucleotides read TGTGCCAGCAGTAGAGGACAGGGGTACGAGCAGTACTTC.

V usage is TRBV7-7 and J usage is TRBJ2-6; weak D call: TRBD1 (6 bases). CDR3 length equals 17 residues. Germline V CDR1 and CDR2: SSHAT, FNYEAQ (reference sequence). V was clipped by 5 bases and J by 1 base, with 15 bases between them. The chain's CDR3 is CASSPAPTGSGANVLTF. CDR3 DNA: TGTGCCAGCAGCCCCGCCCCCACAGGGTCTGGGGCCAACGTCCTGACTTTC.

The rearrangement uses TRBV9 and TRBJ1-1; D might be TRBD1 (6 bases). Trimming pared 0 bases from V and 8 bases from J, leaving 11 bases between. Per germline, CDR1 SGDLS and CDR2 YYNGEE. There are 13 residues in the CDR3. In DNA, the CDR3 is TGTGCCAGCAGCGTAGTTGGGGGGCTGGAAGCTTTCTTT. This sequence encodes CASSVVGGLEAFF.

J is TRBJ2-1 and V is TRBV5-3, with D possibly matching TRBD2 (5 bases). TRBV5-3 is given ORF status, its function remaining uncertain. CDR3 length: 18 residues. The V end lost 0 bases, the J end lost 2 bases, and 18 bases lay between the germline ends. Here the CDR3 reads CARSLVLMAGETYNEQFF. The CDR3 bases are TGTGCCAGAAGCTTGGTCCTAATGGCCGGGGAAACCTACAATGAGCAGTTCTTC.

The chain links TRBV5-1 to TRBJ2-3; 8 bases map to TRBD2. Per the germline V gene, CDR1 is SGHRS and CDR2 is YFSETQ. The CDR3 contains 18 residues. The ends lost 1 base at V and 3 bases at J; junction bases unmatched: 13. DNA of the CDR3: TGCGCCAGCAGCTTGTTTCCTGCGGGGGGCGATAGGACAGATACGCAGTATTTT. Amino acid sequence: CASSLFPAGGDRTDTQYF.

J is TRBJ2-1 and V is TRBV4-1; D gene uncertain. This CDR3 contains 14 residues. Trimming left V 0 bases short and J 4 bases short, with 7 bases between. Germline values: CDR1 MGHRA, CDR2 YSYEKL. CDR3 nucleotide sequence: TGCGCCAGCAGCCAAGATCCACTTTACAATGAGCAGTTCTTC. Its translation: CASSQDPLYNEQFF.

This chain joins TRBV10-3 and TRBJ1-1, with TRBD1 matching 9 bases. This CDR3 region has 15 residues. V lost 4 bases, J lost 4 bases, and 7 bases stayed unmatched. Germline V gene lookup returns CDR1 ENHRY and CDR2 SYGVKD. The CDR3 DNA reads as TGTGCCATCAGTGGAACAGGGGGCAAGTTCACTGAAGCTTTCTTT. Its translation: CAISGTGGKFTEAFF.

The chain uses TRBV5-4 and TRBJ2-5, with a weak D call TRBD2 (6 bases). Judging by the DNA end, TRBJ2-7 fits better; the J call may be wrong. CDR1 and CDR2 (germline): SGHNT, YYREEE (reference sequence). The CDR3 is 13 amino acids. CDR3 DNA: TGTGCCTGGAAACGGGGGAGCTCCTACGAGCAGTACTTC. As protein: CAWKRGSSYEQYF.

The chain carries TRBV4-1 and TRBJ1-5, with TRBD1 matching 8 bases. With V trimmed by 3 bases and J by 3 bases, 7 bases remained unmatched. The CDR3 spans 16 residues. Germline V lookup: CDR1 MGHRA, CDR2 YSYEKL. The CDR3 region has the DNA TGCGCCAGCAGCCATCGGACAGGGCTTTCCAATCAGCCCCAGCATTTT. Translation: CASSHRTGLSNQPQHF.

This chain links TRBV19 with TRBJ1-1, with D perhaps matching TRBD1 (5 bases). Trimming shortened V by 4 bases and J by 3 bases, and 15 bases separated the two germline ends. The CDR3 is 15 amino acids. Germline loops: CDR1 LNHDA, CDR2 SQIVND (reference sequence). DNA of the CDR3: TGTGCCAGTAGTACCAGTGCAGGGTGGGACACTGAAGCTTTCTTT. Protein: CASSTSAGWDTEAFF.

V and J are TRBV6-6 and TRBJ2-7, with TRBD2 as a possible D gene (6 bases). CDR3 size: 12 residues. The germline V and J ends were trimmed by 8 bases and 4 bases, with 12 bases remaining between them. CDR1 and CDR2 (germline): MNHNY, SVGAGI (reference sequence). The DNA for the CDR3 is TGTGCCAGCGGGGGGATTTCGTACGAGCAGTACTTC. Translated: CASGGISYEQYF.

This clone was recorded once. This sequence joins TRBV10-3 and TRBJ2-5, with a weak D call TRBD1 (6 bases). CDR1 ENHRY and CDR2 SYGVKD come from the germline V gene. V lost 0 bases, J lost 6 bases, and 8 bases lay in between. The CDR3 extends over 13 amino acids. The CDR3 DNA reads TGTGCCATCAGTGAGTCCAGGGGACAGACCCAGTACTTC. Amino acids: CAISESRGQTQYF.

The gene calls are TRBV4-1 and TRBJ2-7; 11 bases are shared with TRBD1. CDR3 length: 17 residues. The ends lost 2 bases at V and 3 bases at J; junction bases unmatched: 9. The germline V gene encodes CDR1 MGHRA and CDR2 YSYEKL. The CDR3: CASSQLETGTGGYEQYF. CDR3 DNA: TGCGCCAGCAGCCAACTAGAGACCGGGACAGGGGGCTACGAGCAGTACTTC.

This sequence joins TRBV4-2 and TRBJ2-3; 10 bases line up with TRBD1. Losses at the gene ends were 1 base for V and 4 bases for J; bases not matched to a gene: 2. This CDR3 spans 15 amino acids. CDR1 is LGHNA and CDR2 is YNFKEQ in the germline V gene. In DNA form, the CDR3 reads TGTGCCAGCAGCCAAGGACAGGGGGCGGCAGATACGCAGTATTTT. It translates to CASSQGQGAADTQYF.

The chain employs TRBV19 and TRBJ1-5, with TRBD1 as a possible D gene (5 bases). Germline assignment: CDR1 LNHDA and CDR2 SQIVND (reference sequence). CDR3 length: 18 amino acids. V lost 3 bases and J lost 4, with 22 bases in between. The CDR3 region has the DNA TGTGCCAGTAGTATTCTATGGAGAAGGGGTCGACGTAATCAGCCCCAGCATTTT. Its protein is CASSILWRRGRRNQPQHF.